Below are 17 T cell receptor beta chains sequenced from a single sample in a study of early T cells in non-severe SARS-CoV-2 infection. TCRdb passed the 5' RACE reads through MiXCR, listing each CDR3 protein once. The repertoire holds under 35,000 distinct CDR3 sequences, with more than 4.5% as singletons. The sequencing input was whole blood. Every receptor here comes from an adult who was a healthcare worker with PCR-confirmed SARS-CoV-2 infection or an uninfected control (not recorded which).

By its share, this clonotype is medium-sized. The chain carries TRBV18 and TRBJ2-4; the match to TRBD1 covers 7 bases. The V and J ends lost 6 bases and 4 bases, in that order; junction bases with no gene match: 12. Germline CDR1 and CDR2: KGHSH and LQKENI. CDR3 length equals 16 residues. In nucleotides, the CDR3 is TGTGCCAGCTCTCCAGATCGACAGGGTGCAAAAAACATTCAGTACTTC. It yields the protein CASSPDRQGAKNIQYF. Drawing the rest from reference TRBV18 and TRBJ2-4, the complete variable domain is NAGVMQNPRHLVRRRGQEARLRCSPMKGHSHVYWYRQLPEEGLKFMVYLQKENIIDESGMPKERFSAEFPKEGPSILRIQQVVRGDSAAYFCASSPDRQGAKNIQYFGAGTRLSVL.

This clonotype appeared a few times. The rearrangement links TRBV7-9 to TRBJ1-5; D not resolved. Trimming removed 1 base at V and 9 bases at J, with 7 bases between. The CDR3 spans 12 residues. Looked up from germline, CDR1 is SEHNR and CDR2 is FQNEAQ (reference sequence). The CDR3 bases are TGTGCCAGCAGCTTAGACGATTGGCCCCAGCATTTT. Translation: CASSLDDWPQHF.

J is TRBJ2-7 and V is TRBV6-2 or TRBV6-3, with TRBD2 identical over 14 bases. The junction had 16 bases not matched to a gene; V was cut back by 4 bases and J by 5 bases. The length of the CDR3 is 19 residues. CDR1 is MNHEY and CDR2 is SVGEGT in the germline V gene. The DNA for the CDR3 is TGTGCCAGCAGTTTGTGGTCCCTGGGACTAGCGGGAGCTAACAACGAGCAGTACTTC. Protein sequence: CASSLWSLGLAGANNEQYF.

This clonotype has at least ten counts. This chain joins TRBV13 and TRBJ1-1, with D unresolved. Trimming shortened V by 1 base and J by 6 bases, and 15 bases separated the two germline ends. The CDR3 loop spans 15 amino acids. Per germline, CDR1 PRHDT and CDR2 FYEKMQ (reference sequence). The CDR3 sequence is CASSLVTRRLAEAFF. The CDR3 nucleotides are TGTGCCAGCAGCTTAGTGACCCGGCGATTGGCTGAAGCTTTCTTT. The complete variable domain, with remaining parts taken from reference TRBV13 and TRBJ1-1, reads AAGVIQSPRHLIKEKRETATLKCYPIPRHDTVYWYQQGPGQDPQFLISFYEKMQSDKGSIPDRFSAQQFSDYHSELNMSSLELGDSALYFCASSLVTRRLAEAFFGQGTRLTVV.

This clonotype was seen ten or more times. CDR3 in amino acids: CASSPGVSRWESTYEQYF. CDR3 sequence (DNA): TGTGCCAGCAGCCCCGGGGTGTCTAGGTGGGAATCCACCTACGAGCAGTACTTC. The rearrangement uses TRBV7-2 and TRBJ2-7; TRBD2 might be the D (5 bases). The germline V gene encodes CDR1 SGHTA and CDR2 FQGNSA. CDR3 length: 18 residues. V was clipped by 5 bases and J by 2 bases, with 25 bases between them.

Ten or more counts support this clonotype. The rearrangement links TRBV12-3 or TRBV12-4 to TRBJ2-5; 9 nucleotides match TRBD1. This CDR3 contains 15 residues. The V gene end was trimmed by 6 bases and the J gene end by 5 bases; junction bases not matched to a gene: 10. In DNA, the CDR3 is TGTGCCAGCAGATTAACCGGACAGGGGTGGGAGACCCAGTACTTC. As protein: CASRLTGQGWETQYF.

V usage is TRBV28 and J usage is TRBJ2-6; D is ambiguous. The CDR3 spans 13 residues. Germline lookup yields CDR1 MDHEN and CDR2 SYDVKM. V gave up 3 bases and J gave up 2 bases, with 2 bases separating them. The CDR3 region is CASSLPGANVLTF. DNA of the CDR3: TGTGCCAGCAGTTTGCCTGGGGCCAACGTCCTGACTTTC.

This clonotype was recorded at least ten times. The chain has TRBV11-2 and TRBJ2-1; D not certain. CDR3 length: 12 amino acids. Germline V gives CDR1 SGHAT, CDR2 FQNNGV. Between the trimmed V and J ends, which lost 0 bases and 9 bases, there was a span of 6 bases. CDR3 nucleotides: TGTGCCAGCAGCTTAGATCGCGGTGAGCAGTTCTTC. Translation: CASSLDRGEQFF.

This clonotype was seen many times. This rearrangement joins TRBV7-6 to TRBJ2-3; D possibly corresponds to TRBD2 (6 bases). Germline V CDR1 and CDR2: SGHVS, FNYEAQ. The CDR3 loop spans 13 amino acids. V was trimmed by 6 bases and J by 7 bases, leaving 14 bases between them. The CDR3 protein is CASSRDSGNTQYF. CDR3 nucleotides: TGTGCCAGCAGTCGGGATAGCGGTAATACGCAGTATTTT. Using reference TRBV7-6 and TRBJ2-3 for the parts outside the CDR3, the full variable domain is GAGVSQSPRYKVTKRGQDVALRCDPISGHVSLYWYRQALGQGPEFLTYFNYEAQQDKSGLPNDRFSAERPEGSISTLTIQRTEQRDSAMYRCASSRDSGNTQYFGPGTRLTVL.

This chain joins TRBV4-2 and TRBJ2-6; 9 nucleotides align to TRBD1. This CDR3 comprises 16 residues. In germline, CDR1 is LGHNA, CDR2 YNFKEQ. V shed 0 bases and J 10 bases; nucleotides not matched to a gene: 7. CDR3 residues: CASSQDATGQGNVLTF. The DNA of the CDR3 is TGTGCCAGCAGCCAAGACGCAACGGGACAGGGTAACGTCCTGACTTTC.

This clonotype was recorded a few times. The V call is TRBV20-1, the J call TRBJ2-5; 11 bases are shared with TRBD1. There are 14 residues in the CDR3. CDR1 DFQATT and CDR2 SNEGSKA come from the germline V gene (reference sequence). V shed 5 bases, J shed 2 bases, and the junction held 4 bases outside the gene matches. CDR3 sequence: CSAGTGGPQETQYF. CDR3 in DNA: TGCAGTGCTGGGACAGGGGGACCTCAAGAGACCCAGTACTTC.

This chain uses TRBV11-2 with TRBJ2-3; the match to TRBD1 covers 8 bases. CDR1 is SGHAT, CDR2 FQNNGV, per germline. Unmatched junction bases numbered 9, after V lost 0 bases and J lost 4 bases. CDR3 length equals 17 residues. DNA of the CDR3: TGTGCCAGCAGCTTAGAGTCAGGGGGCGCCGGTGCAGATACGCAGTATTTT. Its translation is CASSLESGGAGADTQYF.

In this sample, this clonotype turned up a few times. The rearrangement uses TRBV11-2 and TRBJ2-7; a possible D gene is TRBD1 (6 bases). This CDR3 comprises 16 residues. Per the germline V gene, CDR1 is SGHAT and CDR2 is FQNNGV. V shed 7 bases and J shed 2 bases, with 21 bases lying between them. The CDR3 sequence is CASTPNVDRPTYEQYF. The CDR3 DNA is TGTGCCAGCACCCCGAACGTCGACAGGCCGACCTACGAGCAGTACTTC.

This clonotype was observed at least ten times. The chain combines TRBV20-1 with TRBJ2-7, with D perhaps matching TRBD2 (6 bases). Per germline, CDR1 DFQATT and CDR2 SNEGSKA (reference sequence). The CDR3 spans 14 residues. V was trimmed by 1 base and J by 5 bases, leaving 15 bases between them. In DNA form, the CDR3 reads TGCAGTGCTAGAGGAGACGGGAGATCTCACGAGCAGTACTTC. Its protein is CSARGDGRSHEQYF.

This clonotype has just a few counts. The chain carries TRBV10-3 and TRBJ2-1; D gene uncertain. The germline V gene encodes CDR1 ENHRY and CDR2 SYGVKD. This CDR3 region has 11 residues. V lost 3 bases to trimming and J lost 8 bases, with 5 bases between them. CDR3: CAISDLYEQFF. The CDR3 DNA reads TGTGCCATCAGTGATTTGTATGAGCAGTTCTTC.

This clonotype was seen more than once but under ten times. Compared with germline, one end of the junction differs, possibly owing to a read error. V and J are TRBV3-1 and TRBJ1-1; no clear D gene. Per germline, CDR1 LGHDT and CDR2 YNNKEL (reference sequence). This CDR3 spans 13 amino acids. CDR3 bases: TGTGCCAGCAGCCAAAACATGAACACTGAAGTTTTCTTT. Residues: CASSQNMNTEVFF.

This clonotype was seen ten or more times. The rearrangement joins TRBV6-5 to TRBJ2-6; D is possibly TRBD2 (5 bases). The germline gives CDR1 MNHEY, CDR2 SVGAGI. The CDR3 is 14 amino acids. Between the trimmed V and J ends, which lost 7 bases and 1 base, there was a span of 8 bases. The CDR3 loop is CASKEVSGANVLTF. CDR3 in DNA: TGTGCCAGCAAGGAGGTTTCTGGGGCCAACGTCCTGACTTTC.